The present T cell receptor beta chain was sequenced within a study of T cell changes during pregnancy in multiple sclerosis. The V and J ends lost 1 base and 13 bases, in that order; junction bases with no gene match: 6. The CDR3 totals 13 residues. From germline, CDR1 is SGHTA and CDR2 FQGNSA. Some clones are missing from TCRdb's copy, which holds only in-frame ones; the method was immunoSEQ multiplex PCR. This table has 42,000 or so clones, roughly nine tenths appearing once. The sequence came from a female donor with multiple sclerosis, enrolled in a pregnancy study. The sample was CD4+ T cells from peripheral blood mononuclear cells, taken after pregnancy. V gene TRBV7-2 combines with J gene TRBJ2-3, with TRBD2 matching 9 bases. In DNA form, the CDR3 reads TGTGCCAGCAGCTTAGAGAGGCGGGGGGGCAAGTATTTT. Translation gives CASSLERRGGKYF.